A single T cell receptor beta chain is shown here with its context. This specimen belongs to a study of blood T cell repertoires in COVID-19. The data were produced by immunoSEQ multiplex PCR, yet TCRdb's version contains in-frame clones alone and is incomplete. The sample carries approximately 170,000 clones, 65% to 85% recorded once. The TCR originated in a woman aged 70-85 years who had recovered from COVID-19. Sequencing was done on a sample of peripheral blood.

The chain's CDR3 is CASSRDRGTDTQYF. CDR3 nucleotides: TGTGCCAGCAGCCGCGACAGGGGCACAGATACGCAGTATTTT. This chain joins TRBV7-7 and TRBJ2-3; 7 bases are a match to TRBD1. The J segment lost 1 base and the V segment lost 5 bases, leaving 3 bases of the junction unmatched. The CDR3 consists of 14 residues. In germline, CDR1 is SSHAT, CDR2 FNYEAQ (reference sequence). The whole variable domain, remainder taken from reference TRBV7-7 and TRBJ2-3, is GAGVSQSPRYKVTKRGQDVTLRCDPISSHATLYWYQQALGQGPEFLTYFNYEAQPDKSGLPSDRFSAERPEGSISTLTIQRTEQRDSAMYRCASSRDRGTDTQYFGPGTRLTVL.